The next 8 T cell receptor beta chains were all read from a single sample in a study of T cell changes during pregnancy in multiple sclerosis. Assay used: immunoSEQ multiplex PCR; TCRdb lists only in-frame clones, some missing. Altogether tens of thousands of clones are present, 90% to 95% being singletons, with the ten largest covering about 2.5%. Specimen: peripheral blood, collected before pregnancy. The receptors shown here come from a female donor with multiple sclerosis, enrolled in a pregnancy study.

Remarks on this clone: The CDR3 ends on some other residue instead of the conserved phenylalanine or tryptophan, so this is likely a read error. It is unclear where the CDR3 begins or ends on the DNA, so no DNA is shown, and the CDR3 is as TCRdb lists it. The CDR3 reads CASSLPTGR. The chain has TRBV7-9 and TRBJ2-7; the D call in the table, TRBD1, was not verified against the DNA. The CDR3 contains 9 residues when both ends are counted. Germline CDR1 SEHNR, CDR2 FQNEAQ (reference sequence).

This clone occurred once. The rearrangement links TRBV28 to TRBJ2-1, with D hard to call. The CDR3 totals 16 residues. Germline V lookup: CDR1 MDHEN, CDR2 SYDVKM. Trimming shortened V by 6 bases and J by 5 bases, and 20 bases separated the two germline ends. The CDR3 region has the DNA TGTGCCAGCAGCTACTTCGGGTCTCGCTTTCACAATGAGCAGTTCTTC. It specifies CASSYFGSRFHNEQFF.

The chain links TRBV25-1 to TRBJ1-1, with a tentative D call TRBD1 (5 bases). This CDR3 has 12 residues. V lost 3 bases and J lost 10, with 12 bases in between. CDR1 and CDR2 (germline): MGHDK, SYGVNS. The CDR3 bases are TGTGCCAGCAGTGAGGGCCCGGGGGGAGCTTTCTTT. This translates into CASSEGPGGAFF.

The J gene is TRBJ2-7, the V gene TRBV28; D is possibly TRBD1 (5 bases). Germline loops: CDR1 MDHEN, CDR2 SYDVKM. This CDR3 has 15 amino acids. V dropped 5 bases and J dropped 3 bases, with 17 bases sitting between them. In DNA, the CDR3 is TGTGCCAGCAGTCCCGACAGCCTTCTGAGCTACGAGCAGTACTTC. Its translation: CASSPDSLLSYEQYF.

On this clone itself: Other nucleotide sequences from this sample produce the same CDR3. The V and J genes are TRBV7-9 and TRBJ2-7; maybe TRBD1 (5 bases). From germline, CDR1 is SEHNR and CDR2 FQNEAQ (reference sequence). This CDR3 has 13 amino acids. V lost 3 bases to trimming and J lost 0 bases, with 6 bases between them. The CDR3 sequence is CASSLGLSYEQYF. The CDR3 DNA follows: TGTGCCAGCAGCTTGGGGCTCTCCTACGAGCAGTACTTC.

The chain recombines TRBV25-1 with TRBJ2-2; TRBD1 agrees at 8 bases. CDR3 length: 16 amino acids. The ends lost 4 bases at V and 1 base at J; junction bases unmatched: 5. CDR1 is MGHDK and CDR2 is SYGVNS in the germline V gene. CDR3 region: CASSGGQVLNTGELFF. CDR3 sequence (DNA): TGTGCCAGCAGTGGGGGACAGGTGTTGAACACCGGGGAGCTGTTTTTT.

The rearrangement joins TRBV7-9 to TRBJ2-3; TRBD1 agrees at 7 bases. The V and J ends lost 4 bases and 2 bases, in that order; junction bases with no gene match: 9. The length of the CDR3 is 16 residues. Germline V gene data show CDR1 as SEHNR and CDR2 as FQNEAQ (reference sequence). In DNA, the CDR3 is TGTGCCAGCAGCTCGTGGGACAGCGGTTCCACAGATACGCAGTATTTT. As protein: CASSSWDSGSTDTQYF.

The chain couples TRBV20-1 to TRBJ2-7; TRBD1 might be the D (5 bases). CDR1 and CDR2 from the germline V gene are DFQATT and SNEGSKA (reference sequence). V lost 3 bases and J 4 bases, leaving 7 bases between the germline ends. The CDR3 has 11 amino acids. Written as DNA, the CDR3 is TGCAGTGCTAGCGACAGTTACGAGCAGTACTTC. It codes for CSASDSYEQYF.